This TCR beta chain appears in the sequencing data of a study of T cell responses to AZD1222 COVID-19 vaccine. The protocol was immunoSEQ multiplex PCR, while the TCRdb copy is restricted to in-frame clones and leaves out a portion. Of approximately 110,000 clones detected, around 89% appear once; the ten largest clones hold 3.5% to 4.5%. CDR3 length: 15 amino acids. Germline V gene data show CDR1 as SGHAT and CDR2 as FQNNGV. V dropped 1 base and J dropped 6 bases, with 15 bases sitting between them. As to this clone: Antigen unknown.

Points from the study as a whole: Distributed over spike, vaccine-associated CD4 TCRs predominated at 160-218 and 743-854.

The rearrangement uses TRBV11-2 and TRBJ1-2; TRBD1 might be the D (5 bases). This sequence originates from an adult in good health. The sample in question was peripheral blood, obtained on day 0 of AZD1222 vaccination. The CDR3: CASSLVTGPSHGYTF. The DNA of the CDR3 is TGTGCCAGCAGCTTAGTCACAGGTCCCTCCCATGGCTACACCTTC. Using reference TRBV11-2 and TRBJ1-2 for the parts outside the CDR3, the full variable domain is EAGVAQSPRYKIIEKRQSVAFWCNPISGHATLYWYQQILGQGPKLLIQFQNNGVVDDSQLPKDRFSAERLKGVDSTLKIQPAKLEDSAVYLCASSLVTGPSHGYTFGSGTRLTVV.